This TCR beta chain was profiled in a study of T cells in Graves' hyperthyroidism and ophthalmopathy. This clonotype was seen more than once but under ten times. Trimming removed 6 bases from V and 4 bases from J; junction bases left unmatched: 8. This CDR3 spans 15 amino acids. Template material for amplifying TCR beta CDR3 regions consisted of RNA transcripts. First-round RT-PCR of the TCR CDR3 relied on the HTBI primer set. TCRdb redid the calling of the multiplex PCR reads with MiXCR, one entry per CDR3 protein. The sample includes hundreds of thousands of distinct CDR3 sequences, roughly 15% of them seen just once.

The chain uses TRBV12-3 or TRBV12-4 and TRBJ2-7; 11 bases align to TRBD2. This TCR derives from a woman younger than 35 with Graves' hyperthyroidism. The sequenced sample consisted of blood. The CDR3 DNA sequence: TGTGCCAGCAGGCAAACTAGCGGGAGCAGGTACGAGCAGTACTTC. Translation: CASRQTSGSRYEQYF.